One and the same sample provided the 9 T cell receptor beta chains below, sequenced in a study of blood T cell repertoires in COVID-19. Data came from immunoSEQ multiplex PCR; TCRdb stores just in-frame clones and leaves some out. The sample has about 75,000 clones, about 91% seen once; the top ten hold more than 5.5%. What was sequenced was peripheral blood. The receptors here all came from a woman between 45 and 60 years old with acute or convalescent COVID-19.

The chain links TRBV5-1 to TRBJ2-7; 10 bases fit TRBD1. After removal of 4 bases from V and 4 bases from J, the junction contained 8 bases not matched to a gene. The CDR3 loop spans 15 amino acids. Germline CDR1 is SGHRS and CDR2 is YFSETQ. The DNA of the CDR3 is TGCGCCAGCAGCGTCAGACAGGGGGCTGCATACGAGCAGTACTTC. This translates into CASSVRQGAAYEQYF.

The chain links TRBV7-2 to TRBJ1-3, with a weak D call TRBD1 (5 bases). This CDR3 spans 16 amino acids. Looked up from germline, CDR1 is SGHTA and CDR2 is FQGNSA. The V and J ends lost 5 bases and 0 bases respectively, with 14 bases between them. The DNA for the CDR3 is TGTGCCAGCAGCCCACGACAGACAGACTCTGGAAACACCATATATTTT. Translated: CASSPRQTDSGNTIYF.

The J gene is TRBJ2-1, the V gene TRBV11-3; the match to TRBD1 covers 8 bases. V lost 5 bases, J lost 5 bases, and 5 bases stayed unmatched. The CDR3 extends over 14 amino acids. Germline assignment: CDR1 SGHNT and CDR2 YENEEA. The CDR3 loop is CASSPRTGNNEQFF. The CDR3 DNA is TGTGCCAGCAGCCCGAGGACAGGGAACAATGAGCAGTTCTTC.

CDR3 in amino acids: CASSSSGQRYEQYF. The CDR3 coding sequence is TGTGCCAGCAGTTCGTCGGGACAGCGCTACGAGCAGTACTTC. V usage is TRBV6-6 and J usage is TRBJ2-7; 7 bases are shared with TRBD1. Germline V gene sequence: CDR1 MNHNY, CDR2 SVGAGI (reference sequence). Trimming removed 4 bases from V and 3 bases from J; junction bases left unmatched: 6. The CDR3 runs 14 residues.

V usage is TRBV13 and J usage is TRBJ2-2; 10 bases align to TRBD2. The CDR3 is made up of 16 amino acids. The V segment lost 3 bases and the J segment 1 base; nucleotides outside the gene matches: 2. The germline CDR1 and CDR2 sequences are PRHDT and FYEKMQ (reference sequence). CDR3 protein: CASSFRTSGNTGELFF. CDR3 nucleotide sequence: TGTGCCAGCAGCTTCAGGACTAGCGGGAACACCGGGGAGCTGTTTTTT. The full variable domain, its missing parts supplied by reference TRBV13 and TRBJ2-2, is AAGVIQSPRHLIKEKRETATLKCYPIPRHDTVYWYQQGPGQDPQFLISFYEKMQSDKGSIPDRFSAQQFSDYHSELNMSSLELGDSALYFCASSFRTSGNTGELFFGEGSRLTVL.

The CDR3 sequence is CASSDPGLEQFF. The DNA of the CDR3 is TGTGCCAGCAGCGATCCGGGACTAGAGCAGTTCTTC. This chain joins TRBV2 and TRBJ2-1; 7 nucleotides align to TRBD2. The germline V gene encodes CDR1 SNHLY and CDR2 FYNNEI. The CDR3 consists of 12 residues. Losses at the gene ends were 6 bases for V and 10 bases for J; bases not matched to a gene: 6.

The chain joins TRBV5-1 to TRBJ2-7, with TRBD1 identical over 9 bases. This CDR3 contains 15 residues. The V gene's germline CDR1 is SGHRS and CDR2 YFSETQ. Unmatched junction bases numbered 8, after V lost 2 bases and J lost 5 bases. CDR3 in DNA: TGCGCCAGCAGCTTAGTACAGGGGGCGGTTCACGAGCAGTACTTC. This translates into CASSLVQGAVHEQYF.

J is TRBJ2-3 and V is TRBV24-1; D is possibly TRBD2 (5 bases). This CDR3 has 15 residues. Germline CDR1 and CDR2: KGHDR and SFDVKD. V lost 9 bases, J lost 0 bases, and 15 bases lay in between. The DNA of the CDR3 is TGTGCCACCCACTCTGGGAGATTCAGCACAGATACGCAGTATTTT. This encodes CATHSGRFSTDTQYF.

The chain uses TRBV30 and TRBJ1-5, with D tentatively TRBD1 (5 bases). The CDR3 has 14 residues. V was pared by 2 bases and J by 4 bases, with 12 bases between. Per germline, CDR1 GTSNPN and CDR2 SVGIG (reference sequence). The CDR3 sequence: CAWSMSQGNQPQHF. The CDR3 DNA sequence: TGTGCCTGGAGTATGTCGCAGGGAAATCAGCCCCAGCATTTT.